This T cell receptor beta chain was recorded in a study of identical twins. The CDR3 totals 13 residues. V was cut by 7 bases and J by 3 bases, with 15 bases left in between. The V gene's germline CDR1 is SQVTM and CDR2 ANQGSEA. TCRdb used MiXCR to reprocess the 5' RACE reads, holding one entry per CDR3 protein. The sample has around 160,000 distinct CDR3 sequences, 3% to 4% seen once. This clonotype was recorded at least ten times. Sequencing was performed on memory T cells sorted from blood. The rearrangement joins TRBV29-1 to TRBJ1-1, with D tentatively TRBD1 (5 bases). The TCR was taken from a man younger than 35 in good health. This chain's CDR3 is CSAGGGRDTEAFF. CDR3 DNA sequence: TGCAGCGCCGGCGGGGGGAGGGACACTGAAGCTTTCTTT.